The 29 T cell receptor beta chains in this list originate from one sample, sequenced in a study of cytomegalovirus exposure and HLA in healthy donors. Both 60 Vbeta primers and 13 Jbeta primers went into the PCR. The protocol was immunoSEQ multiplex PCR, while the TCRdb copy is restricted to in-frame clones and leaves out a portion. The sample holds some 110,000 clones, over 60% seen once. The sample was PBMCs. All receptors derive from a woman aged 35 to 49 in good health and CMV-seropositive.

This chain links TRBV4-1 with TRBJ2-1; TRBD2 matches 13 bases. This CDR3 region has 15 residues. After removal of 4 bases from V and 7 bases from J, the junction contained 4 bases not matched to a gene. CDR1 and CDR2 (germline): MGHRA, YSYEKL. In DNA form, the CDR3 reads TGCGCCAGCAGCCTGGGACTAGCGGGAAGGAATGAGCAGTTCTTC. Translation gives CASSLGLAGRNEQFF.

This chain uses TRBV4-1 with TRBJ1-1, with 8 bases matching TRBD1. The CDR3 extends over 13 amino acids. Unmatched junction bases numbered 4, after V lost 4 bases and J lost 6 bases. Germline V gives CDR1 MGHRA, CDR2 YSYEKL. CDR3 nucleotide sequence: TGCGCCAGCAGCCGTACAGGGGGAGCTGAAGCTTTCTTT. Encoded protein: CASSRTGGAEAFF.

This clone was detected only a few times. The genes are TRBV2 and TRBJ2-5, with D possibly matching TRBD2 (5 bases). This CDR3 region has 12 residues. Germline V gene data show CDR1 as SNHLY and CDR2 as FYNNEI. Trimming took off 3 bases at V and 7 bases at J, with 9 bases between the two ends. CDR3 protein: CASSEDRGTQYF. As DNA, the CDR3 is TGTGCCAGCAGTGAGGACCGGGGGACCCAGTACTTC.

This sequence joins TRBV30 and TRBJ2-7; D unclear. Trimming pared 0 bases from V and 6 bases from J, leaving 9 bases between. The CDR3 sequence is 12 residues long. Germline CDR1 and CDR2: GTSNPN and SVGIG (reference sequence). In DNA form, the CDR3 reads TGTGCCTGGAGTGTAACCGCGGCCGAGCAGTACTTC. Translation: CAWSVTAAEQYF.

This chain links TRBV6-1 with TRBJ2-3; no clear D. CDR1 MNHNS and CDR2 SASEGT come from the germline V gene. The V end was cut by 4 bases, the J end by 6 bases, with 11 bases between. This CDR3 is built from 13 residues. The CDR3 DNA reads as TGTGCCAGCAGTGCCTTCATCGGGGATACGCAGTATTTT. This encodes CASSAFIGDTQYF.

The chain couples TRBV10-1 to TRBJ2-7; 7 bases line up with TRBD2. There are 15 residues in the CDR3. Germline trimming cut 11 bases from V and 3 bases from J; bases unmatched to any gene: 16. The V gene's germline CDR1 is WNHNN and CDR2 SYGVQD (reference sequence). The CDR3 coding sequence is TGCGCCGGCCGAGGGTGGGAGGGATCCCACTACGAGCAGTACTTC. Encoded protein: CAGRGWEGSHYEQYF.

The V gene is TRBV19, the J gene TRBJ1-5; 8 nucleotides line up with TRBD1. CDR1 is LNHDA, CDR2 SQIVND, per germline (reference sequence). V lost 5 bases and J lost 7; bases outside the gene matches: 13. The CDR3 is made up of 16 amino acids. The CDR3 is CASSPGQGALGQPQHF. DNA for the CDR3: TGTGCCAGTAGTCCAGGACAGGGCGCGCTAGGGCAGCCCCAGCATTTT.

V usage is TRBV19 and J usage is TRBJ2-7; perhaps TRBD2 as D (7 bases). CDR1 and CDR2 (germline): LNHDA, SQIVND (reference sequence). Between the trimmed V and J ends, which lost 7 bases and 2 bases, there was a span of 15 bases. The CDR3 covers 14 residues. The CDR3 sequence: CASTTRGGTYEQYF. The CDR3 nucleotides are TGTGCCAGTACCACGAGGGGGGGGACCTACGAGCAGTACTTC.

The gene calls are TRBV7-2 and TRBJ2-3, with TRBD2 matching 8 bases. The CDR3 spans 15 residues. The V and J ends lost 11 bases and 5 bases, in that order; junction bases with no gene match: 15. Germline V lookup: CDR1 SGHTA, CDR2 FQGNSA. The CDR3, as DNA: TGTGCCCTCGGGGGGGCTGACCTTTTCGTAGATACGCAGTATTTT. It is translated as CALGGADLFVDTQYF.

This clone was observed once. The gene calls are TRBV11-2 and TRBJ2-5; the match to TRBD2 covers 9 bases. The junction had 13 bases not matched to a gene; V was cut back by 6 bases and J by 5 bases. Germline V gene lookup returns CDR1 SGHAT and CDR2 FQNNGV. The CDR3 is made up of 16 amino acids. The CDR3 coding sequence is TGTGCCAGCAGTCCTCTCGGCCTAGCGGGATTGGAGACCCAGTACTTC. Translation gives CASSPLGLAGLETQYF.

The chain uses TRBV12-5 and TRBJ2-1, with 10 positions matching TRBD2. CDR1 and CDR2 (germline): LGHNT, FRNRAP. This CDR3 has 16 residues. The junction had 4 bases not matched to a gene; V was cut back by 1 base and J by 4 bases. The CDR3 DNA sequence: TGTGCTAGTGGTTTGGGGACTAGCGGCTTATACAATGAGCAGTTCTTC. This codes for CASGLGTSGLYNEQFF.

This sequence joins TRBV7-9 and TRBJ2-7, with 10 bases fitting TRBD2. Germline V CDR1 and CDR2: SEHNR, FQNEAQ (reference sequence). V shed 5 bases, J shed 2 bases, and the junction held 6 bases outside the gene matches. This CDR3 contains 15 residues. CDR3 sequence reads: CASSRTGTSAYEQYF. The CDR3 bases are TGTGCCAGCAGCCGCACCGGGACTAGCGCCTACGAGCAGTACTTC.

The rearrangement links TRBV27 to TRBJ2-3; possible D gene TRBD2, 5 bases. Trimming removed 6 bases from V and 1 base from J, with 14 bases in between. The CDR3 loop spans 15 amino acids. Germline loops: CDR1 MNHEY, CDR2 SMNVEV (reference sequence). This CDR3 reads CASRLVGSGTDTQYF. The CDR3 nucleotides are TGTGCCAGCAGGCTGGTGGGGAGTGGCACAGATACGCAGTATTTT.

CDR3 nucleotide sequence: TGTGCCAGCAGCGTAGGAGATTCTGGGGCCAACGTCCTGACTTTC. Translating gives CASSVGDSGANVLTF. The rearrangement uses TRBV9 and TRBJ2-6; D gene unclear. CDR1 SGDLS and CDR2 YYNGEE come from the germline V gene. Trimming removed 0 bases at V and 1 base at J, with 5 bases between. CDR3 length: 15 residues.

This clone was picked up a small number of times. V and J are TRBV7-9 and TRBJ2-7, with 9 positions matching TRBD2. With V trimmed by 5 bases and J by 11 bases, 7 bases remained unmatched. Germline V lookup: CDR1 SEHNR, CDR2 FQNEAQ (reference sequence). The CDR3 sequence is 12 residues long. The CDR3 protein is CASSPAGGRKYF. For the CDR3, the DNA is TGTGCCAGCAGCCCCGCGGGGGGGAGAAAGTACTTC.

This sequence joins TRBV9 and TRBJ2-7, with 10 bases identical to TRBD2. Looked up from germline, CDR1 is SGDLS and CDR2 is YYNGEE. J gave up 0 bases and V 4 bases, and 7 bases lay outside the gene matches. The CDR3 has 16 amino acids. The CDR3 region has the DNA TGTGCCAGCAGCCTCGGACTAGCGGAGAGCTCCTACGAGCAGTACTTC. This translates into CASSLGLAESSYEQYF.

This chain uses TRBV15 with TRBJ1-1, with D uncertain. Germline V gives CDR1 LNHNV, CDR2 YYDKDF (reference sequence). The V end was cut by 1 base, the J end by 1 base, with 10 bases between. The CDR3 loop spans 15 amino acids. DNA of the CDR3: TGTGCCACCAGCAGAGGAGTCGCCACGAACACTGAAGCTTTCTTT. As protein: CATSRGVATNTEAFF.

The chain couples TRBV5-6 to TRBJ1-1, with 9 bases that match TRBD1. Germline CDR1 and CDR2: SGHDT and YYEEEE. This CDR3 contains 13 residues. V dropped 4 bases and J dropped 3; count of bases not matched to a gene: 1. The CDR3 region has the DNA TGTGCCAGCAGCCGGGACAGGGACACTGAAGCTTTCTTT. This codes for CASSRDRDTEAFF. The variable domain in full, with the rest retrieved from reference TRBV5-6 and TRBJ1-1, is DAGVTQSPTHLIKTRGQQVTLRCSPKSGHDTVSWYQQALGQGPQFIFQYYEEEERQRGNFPDRFSGHQFPNYSSELNVNALLLGDSALYLCASSRDRDTEAFFGQGTRLTVV.

J is TRBJ2-7 and V is TRBV9; D remains unclear. Germline V lookup: CDR1 SGDLS, CDR2 YYNGEE. This CDR3 spans 14 amino acids. The V end was cut by 1 base, the J end by 2 bases, with 10 bases between. The CDR3 DNA follows: TGTGCCAGCAGCGTACAGGCAGGAACCTACGAGCAGTACTTC. Translating it yields CASSVQAGTYEQYF.

The V and J genes are TRBV6-5 and TRBJ1-1; TRBD1 might be the D (5 bases). Trimming pared 11 bases from V and 0 bases from J, leaving 16 bases between. Per germline, CDR1 MNHEY and CDR2 SVGAGI. This CDR3 is built from 14 residues. CDR3 sequence reads: CAASSSGLNTEAFF. The CDR3, as DNA: TGTGCCGCCAGCAGTTCAGGGTTGAACACTGAAGCTTTCTTT.

The gene calls are TRBV29-1 and TRBJ2-7; no clear D. There are 13 residues in the CDR3. Germline CDR1 reads SQVTM; CDR2 reads ANQGSEA. The V and J ends lost 5 bases and 0 bases respectively, with 11 bases between them. The chain's CDR3 is CSVSLLLSYEQYF. The CDR3 nucleotides read TGCAGCGTTAGCCTTCTCCTCTCCTACGAGCAGTACTTC.

This clone was observed a handful of times. The chain couples TRBV4-2 to TRBJ2-4, with D tentatively TRBD1 (6 bases). Trimming left V 0 bases short and J 7 bases short, with 22 bases between. From germline, CDR1 is LGHNA and CDR2 YNFKEQ. The CDR3 runs 18 residues. DNA of the CDR3: TGTGCCAGCAGCCAAGATCACAGGGCGAGGAACTTGGAGAACATTCAGTACTTC. Translated, it gives CASSQDHRARNLENIQYF.

The V and J genes are TRBV4-1 and TRBJ2-7; 8 bases are shared with TRBD2. The germline gives CDR1 MGHRA, CDR2 YSYEKL. V lost 5 bases and J lost 3; bases outside the gene matches: 6. The CDR3 contains 14 residues. CDR3 DNA sequence: TGCGCCAGCAGCACCCGGGAGGGCCTCTACGAGCAGTACTTC. Protein sequence: CASSTREGLYEQYF.

The chain has TRBV18 and TRBJ2-3, with a tentative D call TRBD2 (6 bases). Germline assignment: CDR1 KGHSH and CDR2 LQKENI. CDR3 size: 17 residues. Trimming cost V 3 bases and J 5 bases, with 21 bases left between them. The CDR3 DNA follows: TGTGCCAGCTCACCTACCCGGGACTCCCATGGAGGAGATACGCAGTATTTT. This translates into CASSPTRDSHGGDTQYF. The full variable domain, rest sourced from reference TRBV18 and TRBJ2-3, is NAGVMQNPRHLVRRRGQEARLRCSPMKGHSHVYWYRQLPEEGLKFMVYLQKENIIDESGMPKERFSAEFPKEGPSILRIQQVVRGDSAAYFCASSPTRDSHGGDTQYFGPGTRLTVL.

The chain recombines TRBV7-6 with TRBJ1-3; perhaps TRBD1 as D (6 bases). V lost 2 bases and J 0 bases, leaving 11 bases between the germline ends. Germline CDR1 reads SGHVS; CDR2 reads FNYEAQ. CDR3 size: 16 residues. This CDR3 is CASSLLSTGSGNTIYF. The CDR3 DNA follows: TGTGCCAGCAGCTTACTGTCGACAGGCTCTGGAAACACCATATATTTT.

The genes are TRBV30 and TRBJ2-7, with TRBD2 matching 7 bases. CDR3 length: 11 residues. Germline CDR1 and CDR2: GTSNPN and SVGIG (reference sequence). The V and J ends lost 5 bases and 4 bases, in that order; junction bases with no gene match: 2. The CDR3 coding sequence is TGTGCCTGGGGGAGGGCTTACGAGCAGTACTTC. Amino acids: CAWGRAYEQYF.

The chain combines TRBV5-4 with TRBJ1-1; D is ambiguous. The germline V gene encodes CDR1 SGHNT and CDR2 YYREEE (reference sequence). Trimming pared 4 bases from V and 1 base from J, leaving 8 bases between. This CDR3 has 13 residues. CDR3 bases: TGTGCCAGCAGCCCGACTCAGAACACTGAAGCTTTCTTT. This gives the protein CASSPTQNTEAFF.

The chain joins TRBV6-1 to TRBJ1-4, with a possible D match to TRBD1 (6 bases). V was trimmed by 3 bases and J by 7 bases, leaving 12 bases between them. The CDR3 totals 14 residues. Germline V gives CDR1 MNHNS, CDR2 SASEGT. CDR3 sequence reads: CASSEWDTGEKLFF. The DNA of the CDR3 is TGTGCCAGCAGTGAGTGGGACACAGGTGAAAAACTGTTTTTT.

The chain's CDR3 is CAWSPLEAQYF. Written as DNA, the CDR3 is TGTGCCTGGAGTCCCCTAGAGGCGCAGTACTTC. The chain links TRBV30 to TRBJ2-7; no definite D call. The V gene's germline CDR1 is GTSNPN and CDR2 SVGIG (reference sequence). The V and J ends lost 2 bases and 9 bases respectively, with 11 bases between them. The CDR3 loop spans 11 amino acids.